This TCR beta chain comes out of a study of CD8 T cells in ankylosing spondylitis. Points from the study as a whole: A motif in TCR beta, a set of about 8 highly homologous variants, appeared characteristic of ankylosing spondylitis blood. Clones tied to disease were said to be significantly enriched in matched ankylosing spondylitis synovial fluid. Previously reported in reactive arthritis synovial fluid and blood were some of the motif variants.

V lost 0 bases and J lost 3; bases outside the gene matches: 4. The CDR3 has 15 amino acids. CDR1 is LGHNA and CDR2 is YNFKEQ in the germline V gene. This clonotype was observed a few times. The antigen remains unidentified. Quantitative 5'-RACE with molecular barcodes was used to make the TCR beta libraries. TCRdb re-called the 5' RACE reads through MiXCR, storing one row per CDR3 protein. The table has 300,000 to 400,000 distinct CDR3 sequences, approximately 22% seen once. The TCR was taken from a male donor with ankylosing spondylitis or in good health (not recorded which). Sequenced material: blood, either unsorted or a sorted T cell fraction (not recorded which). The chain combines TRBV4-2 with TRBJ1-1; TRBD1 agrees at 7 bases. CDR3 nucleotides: TGTGCCAGCAGCCAAGACCCAGGGGGGGACACTGAAGCTTTCTTT. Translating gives CASSQDPGGDTEAFF.